The rows below give T cell receptor beta chains drawn from one sample of a study of blood T cell repertoires in COVID-19. Assay: immunoSEQ multiplex PCR; the TCRdb copy retains only in-frame clones and omits some. The sample has around 330,000 clones; 85% are singletons. The sequencing sample was made of PBMCs or T cells enriched from blood (not recorded which). The receptor source for this set is a woman aged 25 to 39 who had been exposed to COVID-19. Both conserved end residues are part of each CDR3.

j_gene	len	v_gene	CDR3aa
TRBJ1-5	15	TRBV7-2	CATQQQGNSNQPQHF
TRBJ2-1	15	TRBV3-1/TRBV3-2	CASSQDTGDYNEQFF
TRBJ2-7	14	TRBV3-1/TRBV3-2	CASSRESQDYEQYF
TRBJ2-3	14	TRBV19	CASSVGLGTDTQYF
TRBJ1-2	12	TRBV19	CASPDREGGYTF
TRBJ1-4	13	TRBV12-5	CASGLGGQAKLFF
TRBJ1-1	14	TRBV4-1	CASGGGLGNTEAFF
TRBJ2-7	16	TRBV27	CASSLTGAKYPYEQYF
TRBJ2-7	16	TRBV5-1	CASSLYRQGGNYEQYF
TRBJ2-3	14	TRBV5-1	CASSLDTHTDTQYF